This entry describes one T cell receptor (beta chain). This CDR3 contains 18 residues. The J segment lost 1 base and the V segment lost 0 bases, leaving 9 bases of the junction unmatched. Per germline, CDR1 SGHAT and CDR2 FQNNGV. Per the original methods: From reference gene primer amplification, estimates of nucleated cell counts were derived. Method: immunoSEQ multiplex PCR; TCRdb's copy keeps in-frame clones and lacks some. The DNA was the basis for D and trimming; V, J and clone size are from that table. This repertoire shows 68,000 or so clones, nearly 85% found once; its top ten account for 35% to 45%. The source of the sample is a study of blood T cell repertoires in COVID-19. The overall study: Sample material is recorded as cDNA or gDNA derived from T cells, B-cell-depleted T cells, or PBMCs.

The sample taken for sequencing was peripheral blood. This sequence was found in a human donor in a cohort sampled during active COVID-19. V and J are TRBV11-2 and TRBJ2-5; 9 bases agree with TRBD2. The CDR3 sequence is CASSLDLGAGGIQETQYF. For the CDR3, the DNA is TGTGCCAGCAGCTTAGATTTGGGCGCGGGGGGGATCCAAGAGACCCAGTACTTC. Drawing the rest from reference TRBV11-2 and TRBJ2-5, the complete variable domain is EAGVAQSPRYKIIEKRQSVAFWCNPISGHATLYWYQQILGQGPKLLIQFQNNGVVDDSQLPKDRFSAERLKGVDSTLKIQPAKLEDSAVYLCASSLDLGAGGIQETQYFGPGTRLLVL.